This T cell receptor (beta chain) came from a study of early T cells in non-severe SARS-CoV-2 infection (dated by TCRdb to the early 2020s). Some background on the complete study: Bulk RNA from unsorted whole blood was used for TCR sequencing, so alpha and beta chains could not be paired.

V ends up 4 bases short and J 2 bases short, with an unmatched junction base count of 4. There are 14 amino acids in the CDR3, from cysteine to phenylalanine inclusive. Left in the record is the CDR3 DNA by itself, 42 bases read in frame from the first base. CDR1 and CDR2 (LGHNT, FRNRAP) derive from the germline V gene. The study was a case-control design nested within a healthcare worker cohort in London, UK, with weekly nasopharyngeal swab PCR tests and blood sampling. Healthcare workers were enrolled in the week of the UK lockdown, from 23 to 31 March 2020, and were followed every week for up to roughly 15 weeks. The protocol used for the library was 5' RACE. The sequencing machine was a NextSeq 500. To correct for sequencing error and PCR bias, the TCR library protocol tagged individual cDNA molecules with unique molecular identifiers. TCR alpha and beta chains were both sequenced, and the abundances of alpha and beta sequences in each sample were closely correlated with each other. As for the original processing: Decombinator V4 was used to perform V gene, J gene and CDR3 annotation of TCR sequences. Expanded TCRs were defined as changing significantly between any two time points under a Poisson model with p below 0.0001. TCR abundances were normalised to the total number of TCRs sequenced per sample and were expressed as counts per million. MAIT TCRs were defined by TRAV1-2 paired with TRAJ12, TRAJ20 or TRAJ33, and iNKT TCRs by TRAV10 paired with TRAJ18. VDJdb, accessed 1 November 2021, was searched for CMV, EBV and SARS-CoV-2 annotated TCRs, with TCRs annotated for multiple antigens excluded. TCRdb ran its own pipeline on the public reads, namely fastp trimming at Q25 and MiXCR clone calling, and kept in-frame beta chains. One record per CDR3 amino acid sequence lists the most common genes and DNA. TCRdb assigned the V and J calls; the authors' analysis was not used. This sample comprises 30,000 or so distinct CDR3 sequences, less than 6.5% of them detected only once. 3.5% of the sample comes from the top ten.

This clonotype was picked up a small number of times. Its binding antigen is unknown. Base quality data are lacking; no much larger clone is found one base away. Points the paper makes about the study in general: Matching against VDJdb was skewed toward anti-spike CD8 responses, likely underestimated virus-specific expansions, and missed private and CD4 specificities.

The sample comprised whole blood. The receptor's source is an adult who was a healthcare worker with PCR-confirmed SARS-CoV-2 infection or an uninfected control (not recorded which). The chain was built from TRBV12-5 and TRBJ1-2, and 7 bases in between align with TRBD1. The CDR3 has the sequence CASGWGDRNYGYTF. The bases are TGTGCTAGTGGTTGGGGGGACAGAAACTATGGCTACACCTTC.